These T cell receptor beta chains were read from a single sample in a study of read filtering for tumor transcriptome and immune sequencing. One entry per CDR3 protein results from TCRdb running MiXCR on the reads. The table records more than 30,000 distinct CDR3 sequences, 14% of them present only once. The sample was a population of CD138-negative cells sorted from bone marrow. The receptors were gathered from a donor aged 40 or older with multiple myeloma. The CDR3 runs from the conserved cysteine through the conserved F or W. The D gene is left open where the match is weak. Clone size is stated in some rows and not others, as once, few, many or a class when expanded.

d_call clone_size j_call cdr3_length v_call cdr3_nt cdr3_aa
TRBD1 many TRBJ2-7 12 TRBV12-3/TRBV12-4 TGTGCCAGCAGCCCGGGACAGAACGAGCAGTACTTC CASSPGQNEQYF
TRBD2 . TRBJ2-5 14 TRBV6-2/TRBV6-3 TGTGCCAGCGTCCTAGCGGGGGCCTCCTGGGCCCAGTACTTC CASVLAGASWAQYF
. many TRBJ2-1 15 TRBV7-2 TGTGCCAGCACCCTTAGACCCGCAACATACAATGAGCAGTTCTTC CASTLRPATYNEQFF
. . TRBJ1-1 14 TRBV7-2 TGTGCCAGCAGCTTAGGGTACCGGAACACTGAAGCTTTCTTT CASSLGYRNTEAFF
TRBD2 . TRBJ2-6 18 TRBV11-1 TGTGCCAGCAGCTTAGCCTTCGGCGGGGGTCCTGGGGCCAACGTCCTGACTTTC CASSLAFGGGPGANVLTF
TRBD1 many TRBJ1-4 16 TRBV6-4 TGTGCCAGCAGTGATCAGGGGGCGATGACTAATGAAAAACTGTTTTTT CASSDQGAMTNEKLFF
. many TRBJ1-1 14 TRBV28 TGTGCCAGCAAACCAAGGGCCTGGAACACTGAAGCTTTCTTT CASKPRAWNTEAFF
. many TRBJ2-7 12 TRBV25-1 TGTGCCAGCAGTGAGGACGCCTACGAGCAGTACTTC CASSEDAYEQYF
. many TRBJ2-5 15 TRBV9 TGTGCCAGCAGCTTGACAGGGAGGAACCAAGAGACCCAGTACTTC CASSLTGRNQETQYF
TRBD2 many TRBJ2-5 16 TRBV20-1 TGCAGTGCTAGGCCGGGACTCCCGGGGGGTCAAGAGACCCAGTACTTC CSARPGLPGGQETQYF
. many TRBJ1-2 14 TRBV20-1 TGCAGTGCTCACCGTGGTGGCGGAAACTATGGCTACACCTTC CSAHRGGGNYGYTF
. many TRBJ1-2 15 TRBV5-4 TGTGCCAGCAGCGTCGGGCACGGGTTGATTTATGGCTACACCTTC CASSVGHGLIYGYTF
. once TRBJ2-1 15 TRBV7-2 TGTGCCAGTCAGGTGATCGCTGGGGGATACAATGAGCAGTTCTTC CASQVIAGGYNEQFF
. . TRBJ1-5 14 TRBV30 TGTGCCCGGAGCTTCATAGGGGTGAGGCAGTCCCAGCATTTT CARSFIGVRQSQHF
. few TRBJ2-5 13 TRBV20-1 TGCAGTGCCACATATGCGGGGAGAGAGACCCAGTACTTC CSATYAGRETQYF
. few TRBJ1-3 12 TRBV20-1 TGCAGTGCCCGGACACTAGGAAACACCATATATTTT CSARTLGNTIYF
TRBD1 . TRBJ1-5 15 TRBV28 TGTGCCAGCAGTCCGGTAGGACAGGGCAATCAGCCCCAGCATTTT CASSPVGQGNQPQHF
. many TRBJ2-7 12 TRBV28 TGTGCCAGCAGTTTGAGTGACTACGAGCAGTACTTC CASSLSDYEQYF
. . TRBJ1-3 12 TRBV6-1 TGTGCCACCGAAGGGGGGTGGAACACCATATATTTT CATEGGWNTIYF
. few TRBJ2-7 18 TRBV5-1 TGCGCCAGCAGCTTGGACGGGACACCGACTCTTAGAGGCTACGAGCAGTACTTC CASSLDGTPTLRGYEQYF
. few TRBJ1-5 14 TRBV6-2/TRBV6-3 TGTGCCAGCAGTTATTACGGGCCCAATCAGCCCCAGCATTTT CASSYYGPNQPQHF
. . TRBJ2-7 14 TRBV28 TGTGCCAGCAGTTTGTTCGGCGTCTCCTACGAGCAGTACTTC CASSLFGVSYEQYF
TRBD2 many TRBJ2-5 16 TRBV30 TGTGCCTGGAGTGTAATCCCGGGGGGGCCGGGTGAGACCCAGTACTTC CAWSVIPGGPGETQYF
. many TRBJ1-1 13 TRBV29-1 TGCAGCGTTGAATCTAGGGGGGTCACTGAAGCTTTCTTT CSVESRGVTEAFF
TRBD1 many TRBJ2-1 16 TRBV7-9 TGTGCCAGCAGCCCCAGGACAGGGCGTTCCTACAATGAGCAGTTCTTC CASSPRTGRSYNEQFF
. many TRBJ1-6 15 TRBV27 TGTGCCAGCAGTTTCAGGGGTTTTTCGGATTCACCCCTCCACTTT CASSFRGFSDSPLHF
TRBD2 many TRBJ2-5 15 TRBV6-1 TGTGCCAGCAGCATGACTAGCGGGGGGTCACAGACCCAGTACTTC CASSMTSGGSQTQYF
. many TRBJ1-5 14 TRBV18 TGTGCCAGCTCCCCGACAGGAAACCATCAGCCCCAGCATTTT CASSPTGNHQPQHF
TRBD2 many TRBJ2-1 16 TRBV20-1 TGCAGTGCTAGACCTTTGGGCGGGAGTTACTACAATGAGCAGTTCTTC CSARPLGGSYYNEQFF